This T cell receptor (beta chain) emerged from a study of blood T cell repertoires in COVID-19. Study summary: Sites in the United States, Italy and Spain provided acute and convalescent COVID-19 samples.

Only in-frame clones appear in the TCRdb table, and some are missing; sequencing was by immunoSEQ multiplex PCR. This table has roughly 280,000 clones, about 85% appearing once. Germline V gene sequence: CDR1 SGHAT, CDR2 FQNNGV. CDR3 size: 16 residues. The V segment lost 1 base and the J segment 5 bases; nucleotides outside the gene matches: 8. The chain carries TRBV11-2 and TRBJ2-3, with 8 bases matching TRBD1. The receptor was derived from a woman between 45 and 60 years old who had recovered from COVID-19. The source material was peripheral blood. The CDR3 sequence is CASSLVGAGGKDTQYF. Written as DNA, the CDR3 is TGTGCCAGCAGCTTAGTGGGCGCAGGGGGCAAAGATACGCAGTATTTT. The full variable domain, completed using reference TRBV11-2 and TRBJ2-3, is EAGVAQSPRYKIIEKRQSVAFWCNPISGHATLYWYQQILGQGPKLLIQFQNNGVVDDSQLPKDRFSAERLKGVDSTLKIQPAKLEDSAVYLCASSLVGAGGKDTQYFGPGTRLTVL.